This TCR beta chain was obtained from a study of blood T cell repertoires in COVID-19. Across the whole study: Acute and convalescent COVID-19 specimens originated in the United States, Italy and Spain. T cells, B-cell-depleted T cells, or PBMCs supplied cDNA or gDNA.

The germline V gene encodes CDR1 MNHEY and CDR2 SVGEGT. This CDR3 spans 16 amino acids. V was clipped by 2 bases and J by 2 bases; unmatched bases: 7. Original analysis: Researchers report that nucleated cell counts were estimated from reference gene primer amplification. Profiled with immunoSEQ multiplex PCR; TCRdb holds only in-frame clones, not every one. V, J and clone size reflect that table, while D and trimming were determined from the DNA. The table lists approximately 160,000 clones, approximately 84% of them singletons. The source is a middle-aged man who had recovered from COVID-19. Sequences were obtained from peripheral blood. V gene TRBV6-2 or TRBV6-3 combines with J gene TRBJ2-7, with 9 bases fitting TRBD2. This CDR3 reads CASSYQRGEPTYEQYF. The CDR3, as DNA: TGTGCCAGCAGTTACCAGCGGGGGGAACCCACCTACGAGCAGTACTTC.